What follows describes a single T cell receptor beta chain. Researchers took RNA transcripts and amplified TCR beta CDR3 regions from them. In the first round, RT-PCR was carried out with HTBI primers, and a multiplex PCR formed the second round. TCRdb ran MiXCR on the multiplex PCR reads and lists one entry per CDR3 protein. Of around 600,000 distinct CDR3 sequences listed, under 50% are singletons. Presentation of ophthalmopathy in the donors involved moderate-to-severe activity, CAS ≥3, NOSPECS ≥4 and a duration under 3 months. Patients were left out if they had other autoimmune diseases, uncontrolled infections, pregnancy or lactation. PBMCs were obtained from about 10 ml of fresh peripheral blood. These data originate in a study of Graves' ophthalmopathy and Graves' hyperthyroidism. The ends lost 7 bases at V and 7 bases at J; junction bases unmatched: 13. Germline CDR1 is SNHLY and CDR2 is FYNNEI. The CDR3 runs 14 residues.

The receptor was derived from an adult man with Graves' ophthalmopathy. Sequencing was carried out using peripheral blood. The V gene is TRBV2, the J gene TRBJ2-7, with 7 bases aligning to TRBD1. CDR3 amino acids: CASKPTGNTGEQYF. CDR3 sequence (DNA): TGTGCCAGCAAGCCGACAGGGAACACCGGGGAGCAGTACTTC.